This T cell receptor beta chain was retrieved from a study of T cell responses to AZD1222 COVID-19 vaccine. Clones were read by immunoSEQ multiplex PCR, and TCRdb kept only the in-frame ones, dropping some. The top ten hold 16% of the sample, which has around 100,000 clones, less than 90% seen once. This clone is a singleton in its sample. Antigen specificity is unknown. Whole-study results and caveats: Seropositivity was recorded at baseline in only 6 or 7 AZD1222 recipients. Among spike-specific TCRs, nearly half reportedly target unmutated variant regions.

CDR3 size: 11 residues. The germline V gene encodes CDR1 DFQATT and CDR2 SNEGSKA (reference sequence). V dropped 6 bases and J dropped 5 bases, with 11 bases sitting between them. The origin of this receptor is an adult in good health. The chain is built from TRBV20-1 and TRBJ2-7; a weak D match, TRBD1 (5 bases). Source: peripheral blood, taken on day 0 of AZD1222 vaccination. CDR3 residues: CSAQGTNEQYF. CDR3 bases: TGCAGTGCGCAGGGAACCAACGAGCAGTACTTC.